This TCR beta chain derives from a study of CD8 T cells in Susac syndrome. When the RNA was reverse transcribed, random hexamers were used with an input of roughly 0.45 to 1 ug. MiXCR, run by TCRdb on the immunoSEQ multiplex PCR reads, gives a single entry per CDR3 protein. The sample consists of roughly 150,000 distinct CDR3 sequences, 90% to 95% of them appearing once. This CDR3 is 16 amino acids long. V lost 1 base and J lost 4, with 17 bases in between. Germline loops: CDR1 DFQATT, CDR2 SNEGSKA (reference sequence). Isolation of CD8+ and CD4+ T cells was performed negatively, whereas enrichment of TEMRA cells was done by FACS.

The sequence was collected from a human donor with Susac syndrome. V gene TRBV20-1 combines with J gene TRBJ1-3; no firm D call. The material sequenced was CD4+ T cells from PBMCs. Written as DNA, the CDR3 is TGCAGTGCTAGAGGCCCCTCTGGGAAATCGGGAAACACCATATATTTT. Translation gives CSARGPSGKSGNTIYF.